These 30 T cell receptor beta chains share one sample of origin, sequenced in a study of cytomegalovirus exposure and HLA in healthy donors. PCR employed 60 Vbeta and 13 Jbeta primers. The assay was immunoSEQ multiplex PCR, and TCRdb's table has in-frame clones only and misses some. The sample holds about 150,000 clones; 60% to 80% are singletons and the top ten take 1.7%. Sequencing used PBMCs. These receptors all come from a woman aged 25 to 39 in good health and CMV-seronegative.

In DNA form, the CDR3 reads TGTGCCAGCAGTTTATTTCTGGGGGGGCCGCGGACTGAAGCTTTCTTT. This sequence encodes CASSLFLGGPRTEAFF. V gene TRBV27 combines with J gene TRBJ1-1; D is perhaps TRBD1 (6 bases). V dropped 1 base and J dropped 5 bases, with 17 bases sitting between them. Germline lookup yields CDR1 MNHEY and CDR2 SMNVEV (reference sequence). There are 16 residues in the CDR3.

This clone has a handful of counts. V usage is TRBV7-3 and J usage is TRBJ2-1, with 14 positions matching TRBD2. The V gene end was trimmed by 4 bases and the J gene end by 6 bases; junction bases not matched to a gene: 5. The V gene's germline CDR1 is SGHTA and CDR2 FQGTGA. The CDR3 covers 16 residues. CDR3 in amino acids: CASSYRTSGGFNEQFF. CDR3 DNA sequence: TGTGCCAGCAGCTACAGGACTAGCGGGGGGTTCAATGAGCAGTTCTTC.

The chain recombines TRBV7-9 with TRBJ1-1; D ambiguous. CDR3 length: 14 residues. Per the germline V gene, CDR1 is SEHNR and CDR2 is FQNEAQ (reference sequence). The V end lost 3 bases, the J end lost 2 bases, and 10 bases lay between the germline ends. The CDR3 DNA reads TGTGCCAGCAGCTTGACTCGGATTAACACTGAAGCTTTCTTT. It specifies CASSLTRINTEAFF.

The chain combines TRBV7-3 with TRBJ2-3; 7 bases map to TRBD1. The CDR3 covers 15 residues. CDR1 is SGHTA, CDR2 FQGTGA, per germline. V shed 2 bases and J 5 bases; nucleotides not matched to a gene: 7. The CDR3 region is CASSLYEGARDTQYF. The CDR3 region has the DNA TGTGCCAGCAGCTTATATGAGGGGGCTAGAGATACGCAGTATTTT.

The CDR3 protein is CASSQPGQDSGNTIYF. The CDR3 region has the DNA TGCGCCAGCAGCCAACCGGGACAGGACTCTGGAAACACCATATATTTT. V is TRBV4-1 and J is TRBJ1-3; 8 nucleotides agree with TRBD1. The CDR3 is made up of 16 amino acids. Germline trimming cut 2 bases from V and 0 bases from J; bases unmatched to any gene: 3. CDR1 and CDR2 from the germline V gene are MGHRA and YSYEKL.

The gene calls are TRBV19 and TRBJ2-1; the D gene is possibly TRBD1 (6 bases). The ends were cut back, 4 bases at V and 0 bases at J, with 10 bases in the middle. This CDR3 has 15 amino acids. Germline V gene sequence: CDR1 LNHDA, CDR2 SQIVND (reference sequence). CDR3 protein: CASSTEQGSYNEQFF. The DNA of the CDR3 is TGTGCCAGTAGTACCGAACAGGGCTCCTACAATGAGCAGTTCTTC.

In its sample, this clone was seen a few times. The chain joins TRBV7-6 to TRBJ1-6; D gene ambiguous. This CDR3 is built from 14 residues. The germline V gene has CDR1 SGHVS and CDR2 FNYEAQ. V dropped 6 bases and J dropped 7 bases, with 13 bases sitting between them. In DNA, the CDR3 is TGTGCCAGCAGGGGAGACTCTCAGAATTCACCCCTCCACTTT. As protein: CASRGDSQNSPLHF.

This chain joins TRBV7-9 and TRBJ1-1; 7 bases align to TRBD1. The CDR3 is 15 amino acids. Germline V CDR1 and CDR2: SEHNR, FQNEAQ (reference sequence). V dropped 5 bases and J dropped 2; count of bases not matched to a gene: 8. CDR3: CASSGPGTANTEAFF. The CDR3 nucleotides read TGTGCCAGCAGCGGTCCCGGGACAGCAAACACTGAAGCTTTCTTT.

The chain employs TRBV7-8 and TRBJ2-5; TRBD2 might be the D (6 bases). The CDR3 spans 13 residues. V was cut by 7 bases and J by 4 bases, with 13 bases left in between. Germline V gene data show CDR1 as SGHVS and CDR2 as FQNEAQ. CDR3 nucleotide sequence: TGTGCCAGCACTCGGGACTTCGTAGAGACCCAGTACTTC. Its protein is CASTRDFVETQYF.

The chain couples TRBV6-1 to TRBJ1-2, with no clear D. V dropped 1 base and J dropped 6 bases, with 15 bases sitting between them. From germline, CDR1 is MNHNS and CDR2 SASEGT. The CDR3 length is 15 residues. CDR3 DNA: TGTGCCAGCAGTGAAGGGCGCCGTATACTAAATGGCTACACCTTC. It yields the protein CASSEGRRILNGYTF.

In this sample, this clone turned up a few times. This rearrangement joins TRBV6-6 to TRBJ1-2, with 8 positions matching TRBD1. Germline V gene lookup returns CDR1 MNHNY and CDR2 SVGAGI (reference sequence). Trimming cost V 6 bases and J 4 bases; bases outside gene matches: 7. The CDR3 loop spans 14 amino acids. The CDR3 reads CASRMDRATYGYTF. The CDR3 DNA reads TGTGCCAGCAGGATGGACAGGGCGACCTATGGCTACACCTTC.

The rearrangement uses TRBV23-1 and TRBJ2-3, with TRBD2 matching 9 bases. TRBV23-1 is designated an ORF whose function remains uncertain. CDR3 size: 20 residues. The junction had 19 bases not matched to a gene; V was cut back by 0 bases and J by 6 bases. The DNA of the CDR3 is TGCGCCAGCAGTCAATCGGATAGGGTCCAGCGGGGGGTGGGATTGGATACGCAGTATTTT. This sequence encodes CASSQSDRVQRGVGLDTQYF.

The chain employs TRBV7-6 and TRBJ1-1; D unresolved. The V end lost 0 bases, the J end lost 0 bases, and 11 bases lay between the germline ends. CDR3 length equals 16 residues. Germline CDR1 reads SGHVS; CDR2 reads FNYEAQ. The CDR3 spells CASSLAELTVNTEAFF. CDR3 coding DNA: TGTGCCAGCAGCTTAGCGGAACTCACAGTGAACACTGAAGCTTTCTTT.

This chain joins TRBV7-6 and TRBJ1-2; D gene ambiguous. The CDR3 extends over 13 amino acids. Germline V CDR1 and CDR2: SGHVS, FNYEAQ. The V end was cut by 0 bases, the J end by 4 bases, with 6 bases between. This chain's CDR3 is CASSLASFYGYTF. The CDR3 DNA sequence: TGTGCCAGCAGCTTAGCTAGTTTCTATGGCTACACCTTC.

The gene calls are TRBV5-1 and TRBJ1-2; 11 bases match TRBD1. The CDR3 extends over 16 amino acids. Germline values: CDR1 SGHRS, CDR2 YFSETQ. V gave up 2 bases and J gave up 2 bases; unmatched junction bases: 5. The CDR3 sequence is CASSFRTGGENYGYTF. The CDR3 bases are TGCGCCAGCAGCTTCCGGACAGGGGGCGAAAACTATGGCTACACCTTC.

CDR3 nucleotide sequence: TGTGCCAGTAGTATGAACAGGGGCGCCTCTGGGGCCAACGTCCTGACTTTC. Protein sequence: CASSMNRGASGANVLTF. The chain employs TRBV19 and TRBJ2-6; the match to TRBD1 covers 7 bases. This CDR3 is built from 17 residues. CDR1 and CDR2 (germline): LNHDA, SQIVND (reference sequence). V lost 3 bases and J lost 0; bases outside the gene matches: 5.

The J gene is TRBJ2-5, the V gene TRBV7-6, with 11 positions matching TRBD2. The trim removed 5 bases at V and 1 base at J, leaving 15 bases unmatched. The CDR3 contains 19 residues. CDR1 is SGHVS, CDR2 FNYEAQ, per germline. CDR3 in amino acids: CASSPEGFATSGGQETQYF. DNA for the CDR3: TGTGCCAGCAGCCCAGAGGGATTCGCCACTAGCGGGGGCCAAGAGACCCAGTACTTC.

The V call is TRBV5-1, the J call TRBJ2-6; no firm D call. With 0 bases removed from V and 2 bases from J, the gap between germline ends came to 9 bases. The CDR3 has 16 residues. Germline lookup yields CDR1 SGHRS and CDR2 YFSETQ. This chain's CDR3 is CASSLAAAAGANVLTF. The CDR3, as DNA: TGCGCCAGCAGCTTGGCGGCGGCGGCTGGGGCCAACGTCCTGACTTTC.

The chain carries TRBV28 and TRBJ1-6; a weak D match, TRBD1 (5 bases). With 3 bases removed from V and 7 bases from J, the gap between germline ends came to 13 bases. Germline CDR1 MDHEN, CDR2 SYDVKM. The CDR3 is 15 residues long. The CDR3 region is CASSLGRVGNSPLHF. CDR3 in DNA: TGTGCCAGCAGTTTGGGCAGGGTGGGAAATTCACCCCTCCACTTT.

This chain joins TRBV29-1 and TRBJ2-7, with D tentatively TRBD1 (5 bases). The CDR3 is 15 amino acids. Germline lookup yields CDR1 SQVTM and CDR2 ANQGSEA. V was cut by 2 bases and J by 0 bases, with 14 bases left in between. The CDR3 protein is CSVESSQGSSYEQYF. CDR3 bases: TGCAGCGTTGAATCCAGCCAGGGAAGCTCCTACGAGCAGTACTTC.

The genes are TRBV9 and TRBJ1-2; 11 nucleotides align to TRBD1. The CDR3 contains 15 residues. V lost 3 bases, J lost 4 bases, and 5 bases stayed unmatched. Germline assignment: CDR1 SGDLS and CDR2 YYNGEE. The CDR3 spells CASSAPGTGGYGYTF. The CDR3 coding sequence is TGTGCCAGCAGCGCCCCCGGGACAGGGGGCTATGGCTACACCTTC.

The chain joins TRBV6-1 to TRBJ1-1; D might be TRBD1 (6 bases). V shed 2 bases and J shed 1 base, with 11 bases lying between them. Germline CDR1 is MNHNS and CDR2 is SASEGT. The CDR3 has 15 residues. CDR3 nucleotides: TGTGCCAGCAGTGAACGCAGAGGGGGGAACACTGAAGCTTTCTTT. This encodes CASSERRGGNTEAFF.

V and J are TRBV28 and TRBJ1-1, with a weak D call TRBD1 (5 bases). V was pared by 7 bases and J by 1 base, with 10 bases between. The germline CDR1 and CDR2 sequences are MDHEN and SYDVKM. This CDR3 contains 13 residues. This CDR3 is CASMWDWNTEAFF. The CDR3 DNA follows: TGTGCCAGCATGTGGGACTGGAACACTGAAGCTTTCTTT. The full variable domain, in which reference TRBV28 and TRBJ1-1 provide the parts outside the CDR3, is DVKVTQSSRYLVKRTGEKVFLECVQDMDHENMFWYRQDPGLGLRLIYFSYDVKMKEKGDIPEGYSVSREKKERFSLILESASTNQTSMYLCASMWDWNTEAFFGQGTRLTVV.

V gene TRBV5-1 combines with J gene TRBJ2-5; maybe TRBD2 (5 bases). From germline, CDR1 is SGHRS and CDR2 YFSETQ. This CDR3 comprises 14 residues. V was clipped by 0 bases and J by 2 bases, with 8 bases between them. The CDR3 sequence: CASSLDSGQETQYF. CDR3 sequence (DNA): TGCGCCAGCAGCTTGGACAGCGGACAAGAGACCCAGTACTTC.

This clone was detected only once. The V gene is TRBV29-1, the J gene TRBJ2-2; D unresolved. Germline CDR1 and CDR2: SQVTM and ANQGSEA. There are 14 residues in the CDR3. V gave up 3 bases and J gave up 0 bases, with 8 bases separating them. The CDR3 protein is CSVDETTNTGELFF. CDR3 DNA sequence: TGCAGCGTTGACGAGACAACGAACACCGGGGAGCTGTTTTTT.

The CDR3 region has the DNA TGTGCCAGCACCCCTCTCCGGGGTTCCGAGCAGTACTTC. Its protein is CASTPLRGSEQYF. J is TRBJ2-7 and V is TRBV2; possible D gene TRBD2, 5 bases. CDR3 length: 13 amino acids. The V end was cut by 7 bases, the J end by 6 bases, with 16 bases between. Looked up from germline, CDR1 is SNHLY and CDR2 is FYNNEI.

This chain joins TRBV30 and TRBJ1-1; the D is unclear. CDR3 length equals 11 residues. With 0 bases removed from V and 7 bases from J, the gap between germline ends came to 6 bases. Germline assignment: CDR1 GTSNPN and CDR2 SVGIG (reference sequence). CDR3 amino acids: CAWSVLFEAFF. The CDR3 coding sequence is TGTGCCTGGAGTGTACTTTTTGAAGCTTTCTTT.

The chain carries TRBV13 and TRBJ1-2, with unresolved D. Germline loops: CDR1 PRHDT, CDR2 FYEKMQ (reference sequence). Trimming took off 3 bases at V and 4 bases at J, with 6 bases between the two ends. This CDR3 has 12 amino acids. The CDR3 nucleotides are TGTGCCAGCAGCTTCGCCGGCTATGGCTACACCTTC. This encodes CASSFAGYGYTF.

The chain combines TRBV5-1 with TRBJ2-3, with D maybe TRBD2 (5 bases). Germline CDR1 SGHRS, CDR2 YFSETQ. This CDR3 is built from 14 residues. V lost 4 bases to trimming and J lost 5 bases, with 14 bases between them. The CDR3 spells CASSPSRAGDTQYF. The DNA for the CDR3 is TGCGCCAGCAGCCCATCTCGCGCGGGAGATACGCAGTATTTT.

A remark on this clone: The junction and the germline gene differ at one end; a read error may be behind it. This chain connects TRBV6-5 to TRBJ2-3, with TRBD1 as a possible D gene (6 bases). The CDR3 extends over 15 amino acids. In germline, CDR1 is MNHEY, CDR2 SVGAGI. The CDR3 bases are TGTGCCAACAGTCGTTTGCGAGAGGGGGATCATACGCAGTATTTT. Its protein is CANSRLREGDHTQYF.